Listed below are T cell receptor beta chains from one sample, sequenced in a study of PD-L1 blockade in urothelial cancer. TCRdb's table, derived via immunoSEQ multiplex PCR, lists solely in-frame clones and lacks some. The sample records approximately 52,000 clones, around 77% being singletons. Sequenced material: PBMCs, taken around atezolizumab (anti-PD-L1) treatment. These receptors were taken from a man aged 70-80 years with urothelial cancer. The CDR3 runs from the conserved cysteine through the conserved F or W. D genes are given only for firm matches. Clone size is shown for a subset of rows, as once, few, many or a class of expanded clone.

j_call clone_size d_call v_call cdr3_nt cdr3_aa
TRBJ2-3 - - TRBV25-1 TGTGCCAGCAGAGAGGAGTTCACAGATACGCAGTATTTT CASREEFTDTQYF
TRBJ1-4 - TRBD1 TRBV6-5 TGTGCCAGCACTAAACAGGGGGCGGCTAATGAAAAACTGTTTTTT CASTKQGAANEKLFF
TRBJ2-7 - TRBD1 TRBV28 TGTGCCAGCACCCCGCCTTTAAGGACAGGGGGCTACGAGCAGTACTTC CASTPPLRTGGYEQYF
TRBJ2-7 - TRBD1 TRBV19 TGTGCCAGTAGTAGCCGGGACAGGTTCTACGAGCAGTACTTC CASSSRDRFYEQYF
TRBJ1-4 - TRBD1 TRBV19 TGTGCCAGTAGTGCTCAGGGGGCGCCTAATGAAAAACTGTTTTTT CASSAQGAPNEKLFF
TRBJ2-1 - TRBD2 TRBV11-3 TGTGCCAGCAGCCTCCAAGCGGGGGGGATTAATGAGCAGTTCTTC CASSLQAGGINEQFF
TRBJ2-3 few - TRBV7-9 TGTGCCAGCAGCTCGAGGGCAGGTTGGAAAGATACGCAGTATTTT CASSSRAGWKDTQYF
TRBJ2-3 - TRBD1 TRBV7-9 TGTGCCAGCAGCTCTACTCGGACAGGGGGAAAAGATACGCAGTATTTT CASSSTRTGGKDTQYF
TRBJ1-2 - - TRBV5-1 TGCGCCAGCAGCAGTTGGGGGGGGGCGGATGGCTACACCTTC CASSSWGGADGYTF
TRBJ1-5 - - TRBV5-1 TGCGCCAGCAGCTTGGCCGGAGGGGACAATCAGCCCCAGCATTTT CASSLAGGDNQPQHF
TRBJ1-2 - TRBD1 TRBV4-1 TGCGCCAGCAGCTCGGACAGGGACTATGGCTACACCTTC CASSSDRDYGYTF
TRBJ1-1 - - TRBV11-2 TGTGCCAGCAGCTTAGCTCCGGGTAACCCTGAAGCTTTCTTT CASSLAPGNPEAFF
TRBJ1-2 - - TRBV28 TGTGCCAGCAGCCTAGGTGGAGTGGGTGGTTATGGCTACACCTTC CASSLGGVGGYGYTF
TRBJ1-3 - TRBD1 TRBV10-3 TGTGCCACCCTGGACAGGGACCGAAACACCATATATTTT CATLDRDRNTIYF
TRBJ2-5 - - TRBV7-2 TGTGCCAGCAGCTTACAACGGAGAATGTACCAAGAGACCCAGTACTTC CASSLQRRMYQETQYF
TRBJ1-5 - - TRBV7-2 TGTGCCAGCAGCTTAACGTCAGGGTTAGGGAGCAATCAGCCCCAGCATTTT CASSLTSGLGSNQPQHF
TRBJ2-2 - TRBD1 TRBV19 TGTGCCAGTAGTAAGACAGGGACGAACACCGGGGAGCTGTTTTTT CASSKTGTNTGELFF
TRBJ2-5 - - TRBV7-9 TGTGCCAGCAGCACCTCAGGTTCCGAGACCCAGTACTTC CASSTSGSETQYF
TRBJ1-1 - TRBD1 TRBV5-1 TGCGCCAGCGGGAGGGGACAGGGGGACACTGAAGCTTTCTTT CASGRGQGDTEAFF
TRBJ2-2 - TRBD2 TRBV15 TGTGCCACCAGCCTCGGGGGGGCTACGAACACCGGGGAGCTGTTTTTT CATSLGGATNTGELFF
TRBJ2-5 - - TRBV2 TGTGCCAGCAGTGAAGCCAGCTTTAGCGGCCCAAAGTTTCAGTACTTC CASSEASFSGPKFQYF
TRBJ1-1 - - TRBV15 TGTGCCACCAGCAGAGAGGGGGGGCTTGGGGAGAACACTGAAGCTTTCTTT CATSREGGLGENTEAFF
TRBJ2-7 few TRBD2 TRBV5-6 TGTGCCAGCATCTCAGCGGGATCGCTCTACGAGCAGTACTTC CASISAGSLYEQYF
TRBJ2-3 - TRBD1 TRBV7-9 TGTGCCAGCAGCAACTACAGGGGGCTCACAGATACGCAGTATTTT CASSNYRGLTDTQYF
TRBJ2-3 - - TRBV2 TGTGCCAGCAGTCGTGGAAGACAGAACACAGATACGCAGTATTTT CASSRGRQNTDTQYF
TRBJ2-7 - TRBD1 TRBV18 TGTGCCAGCTCACGGGACAGGGGAGACGAGCAGTACTTC CASSRDRGDEQYF
TRBJ1-3 - - TRBV5-4 TGTGCCAGCAGCCTGGACCCTACCGGGGGAGGAAACACCATATATTTT CASSLDPTGGGNTIYF
TRBJ1-3 - - TRBV28 TGTGCCAGCAGTGGAACAGCCTCTGGAAACACCATATATTTT CASSGTASGNTIYF
TRBJ1-1 once - TRBV5-1 TGCGCCAGCAGCCCCCAGGGTGGGAAAACTGAAGCTTTCTTT CASSPQGGKTEAFF
TRBJ1-6 - - TRBV4-1 TGCGCCAGCAGCCTGAACAGGGCAGGAGATTCACCCCTCCACTTT CASSLNRAGDSPLHF
TRBJ1-1 once - TRBV10-3 TGTGCCATCAGAGGGGCCACTGAAGCTTTCTTT CAIRGATEAFF
TRBJ1-1 - - TRBV9 TGTGCCAGCAGCGTAGTTAGTGAGGTGGAAGCTTTCTTT CASSVVSEVEAFF
TRBJ1-2 few - TRBV2 TGTGCCAGCAGCAGGGACTATGGCTACACCTTC CASSRDYGYTF
TRBJ2-7 many TRBD2 TRBV5-1 TGCGCCAGCAGCGTCGCTAGCGGGAGAGGAAACGAGCAGTACTTC CASSVASGRGNEQYF
TRBJ2-5 once - TRBV15 TGTGCCACCAGCAGAGGCGGGGTCCGCCAAGAGACCCAGTACTTC CATSRGGVRQETQYF
TRBJ2-5 - - TRBV7-2 TGTGCCAGCAGCTTAATGGTACTAGGGCCAAAGGGGACCCAGTACTTC CASSLMVLGPKGTQYF
TRBJ2-1 - TRBD1 TRBV9 TGTGCCAGCAGCGTAAGGGACAGTCGTAACAATGAGCAGTTCTTC CASSVRDSRNNEQFF
TRBJ2-3 - TRBD2 TRBV18 TGTGCCAGCTCACCACAGGTAGCGGGACCCGTGGATACGCAGTATTTT CASSPQVAGPVDTQYF
TRBJ2-4 once TRBD2 TRBV7-9 TGTGCCAGCAGCTTAACAACCGGCTGGGGGGGACCAGCCAAAAACATTCAGTACTTC CASSLTTGWGGPAKNIQYF
TRBJ1-1 - - TRBV11-3 TGTGCCAGCAGCTCCGCCGGGACTTTGGAAGCTTTCTTT CASSSAGTLEAFF
TRBJ2-7 - TRBD1 TRBV11-2 TGTGCCAGCAGCTTATCCGCCGGGACAGGGGTGTACGAGCAGTACTTC CASSLSAGTGVYEQYF
TRBJ1-5 - TRBD1 TRBV5-1 TGCGCCAGCAGCGTTGGACAGGGGGATCAGCCCCAGCATTTT CASSVGQGDQPQHF
TRBJ1-5 - - TRBV4-3 TGCGCCAGCAGCCAAGACGGGGGGCTACAGCCCCAGCATTTT CASSQDGGLQPQHF
TRBJ1-2 - TRBD1 TRBV6-5 TGTGCCAGCAGCGGACAGGGAAGGACCGGCTACACCTTC CASSGQGRTGYTF
TRBJ2-7 - TRBD1 TRBV10-3 TGTGCCTCCGGACAGGGGGGCGAGCAGTACTTC CASGQGGEQYF
TRBJ2-7 - - TRBV5-1 TGCGCCAGCAGCTTCAGGGACGAGCAGTACTTC CASSFRDEQYF
TRBJ1-1 - - TRBV19 TGTGCCAGTAGTATTCGACTTTCGGCGAACACTGAAGCTTTCTTT CASSIRLSANTEAFF
TRBJ2-7 - - TRBV7-9 TGTGCCAGCAGCATGAGCGGTATTTACGAGCAGTACTTC CASSMSGIYEQYF
TRBJ1-2 - TRBD1 TRBV4-1 TGCGCCAGCAGCACACCGACAGGGGCCGTAGTCGTAAACTATGGCTACACCTTC CASSTPTGAVVVNYGYTF
TRBJ1-5 few - TRBV28 TGTGCCAGCAGCCCGAATCAGCCCCAGCATTTT CASSPNQPQHF